The 30 T cell receptor beta chains given below trace back to one sample, sequenced in a study of PD-L1 blockade in urothelial cancer. Using immunoSEQ multiplex PCR, the repertoire was profiled, and TCRdb retains in-frame clones only, with some absent. The sample records about 100,000 clones, around 93% being singletons. The sequencing here drew on PBMCs, taken around atezolizumab (anti-PD-L1) treatment. These receptors came from a woman of 80 years or more with urothelial cancer.

This chain uses TRBV5-4 with TRBJ1-1, with 7 bases aligning to TRBD1. Germline V gives CDR1 SGHNT, CDR2 YYREEE (reference sequence). The CDR3 spans 16 residues. The junction had 6 bases not matched to a gene; V was cut back by 0 bases and J by 1 base. The CDR3 sequence is CASSLGRGQTNTEAFF. CDR3 bases: TGTGCCAGCAGCTTGGGAAGGGGACAGACGAACACTGAAGCTTTCTTT.

The chain recombines TRBV2 with TRBJ2-7, with TRBD2 matching over 15 bases. Germline V gene lookup returns CDR1 SNHLY and CDR2 FYNNEI. With V trimmed by 4 bases and J by 7 bases, 5 bases remained unmatched. The CDR3 is 15 residues long. This chain's CDR3 is CASSVLGLAGGEQYF. The CDR3 bases are TGTGCCAGCAGTGTTTTGGGACTAGCGGGAGGAGAGCAGTACTTC.

The CDR3 here is CSVERARQGQGGYTF. The CDR3 bases are TGCAGCGTTGAGAGGGCCCGACAGGGTCAGGGAGGCTACACCTTC. The V and J genes are TRBV29-1 and TRBJ1-2, with 7 bases lining up with TRBD1. V shed 3 bases, J shed 8 bases, and the junction held 15 bases outside the gene matches. Per germline, CDR1 SQVTM and CDR2 ANQGSEA. This CDR3 has 15 residues. The variable domain in full, with the rest retrieved from reference TRBV29-1 and TRBJ1-2, is SAVISQKPSRDICQRGTSLTIQCQVDSQVTMMFWYRQQPGQSLTLIATANQGSEATYESGFVIDKFPISRPNLTFSTLTVSNMSPEDSSIYLCSVERARQGQGGYTFGSGTRLTVV.

The chain employs TRBV6-1 and TRBJ1-1; D call uncertain. Germline assignment: CDR1 MNHNS and CDR2 SASEGT. Between the trimmed V and J ends, which lost 0 bases and 7 bases, there was a span of 18 bases. This CDR3 is built from 16 residues. CDR3 sequence reads: CASSEAAGKLGDEAFF. CDR3 coding DNA: TGTGCCAGCAGTGAAGCGGCGGGGAAGTTAGGAGATGAAGCTTTCTTT.

This sequence joins TRBV19 and TRBJ1-2; no clear D gene. This CDR3 is 15 amino acids long. Trimming stripped 0 bases from V and 0 bases from J, with 8 bases between. CDR1 and CDR2 from the germline V gene are LNHDA and SQIVND (reference sequence). The DNA of the CDR3 is TGTGCCAGTAGTATAGAGCCCAGCGCTAACTATGGCTACACCTTC. This translates into CASSIEPSANYGYTF.

This clone was observed a few times. This rearrangement joins TRBV7-3 to TRBJ1-5; D not resolved. This CDR3 has 13 residues. CDR1 SGHTA and CDR2 FQGTGA come from the germline V gene. Trimming took 2 bases from V and 4 from J, leaving 6 bases between them. In DNA form, the CDR3 reads TGTGCCAGCAGCTTAGGGCAGAATCAGCCCCAGCATTTT. It yields the protein CASSLGQNQPQHF.

The chain links TRBV7-3 to TRBJ2-5; D is uncertain. The CDR3 spans 13 residues. Per germline, CDR1 SGHTA and CDR2 FQGTGA. V was trimmed by 1 base and J by 2 bases, leaving 5 bases between them. The CDR3 reads CASSLSRQETQYF. CDR3 sequence (DNA): TGTGCCAGCAGCTTAAGCAGGCAAGAGACCCAGTACTTC.

The chain combines TRBV2 with TRBJ2-2; 7 positions agree with TRBD1. CDR1 and CDR2 (germline): SNHLY, FYNNEI. J was trimmed by 0 bases and V by 5 bases; bases with no gene match: 3. The CDR3 is 15 amino acids. The CDR3 sequence: CASSQDRANTGELFF. CDR3 sequence (DNA): TGTGCCAGCAGTCAAGACAGGGCGAACACCGGGGAGCTGTTTTTT.

The chain couples TRBV2 to TRBJ2-7; the D is unclear. Germline loops: CDR1 SNHLY, CDR2 FYNNEI. Trimming stripped 6 bases from V and 2 bases from J, with 14 bases between. The CDR3 runs to 14 residues. In nucleotides, the CDR3 is TGTGCCAGCAGACTATTGTTGATTACCTACGAGCAGTACTTC. Translating gives CASRLLLITYEQYF.

In this sample, this clone turned up once. The rearrangement joins TRBV28 to TRBJ1-2; D not certain. V was trimmed by 8 bases and J by 7 bases, leaving 14 bases between them. The CDR3 sequence is 12 residues long. Germline V gene lookup returns CDR1 MDHEN and CDR2 SYDVKM. The CDR3: CASVYQRGGYTF. For the CDR3, the DNA is TGTGCCAGCGTCTATCAGCGTGGTGGCTACACCTTC.

The chain has TRBV5-1 and TRBJ1-5; D may be TRBD1 (5 bases). Germline CDR1 reads SGHRS; CDR2 reads YFSETQ. The CDR3 has 15 residues. The V gene lost 2 bases and the J gene lost 1 base, with 10 bases spanning the gap. CDR3 in amino acids: CASSLSGISNQPQHF. Here the CDR3 DNA reads TGCGCCAGCAGCTTATCAGGGATCAGCAATCAGCCCCAGCATTTT.

The gene calls are TRBV30 and TRBJ2-7, with D uncertain. This CDR3 contains 12 residues. The V and J ends lost 3 bases and 3 bases respectively, with 9 bases between them. Germline CDR1 reads GTSNPN; CDR2 reads SVGIG (reference sequence). In DNA form, the CDR3 reads TGTGCCTGGAGGACTCCGGGCTACGAGCAGTACTTC. Amino acid sequence: CAWRTPGYEQYF.

This clone was detected a few times. The chain is built from TRBV19 and TRBJ2-2; TRBD2 matches at 14 bases. V trimming: 3 bases; J trimming: 10 bases; junction bases outside the gene matches: 1. Germline V lookup: CDR1 LNHDA, CDR2 SQIVND (reference sequence). This CDR3 has 14 amino acids. This CDR3 is CASSMGLAGAELFF. As DNA, the CDR3 is TGTGCCAGTAGTATGGGACTAGCGGGAGCGGAGCTGTTTTTT.

The chain links TRBV5-1 to TRBJ2-1, with D perhaps matching TRBD2 (6 bases). V lost 3 bases and J 2 bases, leaving 18 bases between the germline ends. This CDR3 has 17 residues. Per germline, CDR1 SGHRS and CDR2 YFSETQ. The CDR3 DNA follows: TGCGCCAGCAGCTCGGCCCCGGGAGCCCAGCCCTACAATGAGCAGTTCTTC. Its translation is CASSSAPGAQPYNEQFF.

This sequence joins TRBV7-9 and TRBJ2-1, with 10 bases lining up with TRBD2. V trimming: 4 bases; J trimming: 2 bases; junction bases outside the gene matches: 8. The CDR3 sequence is 17 residues long. Per germline, CDR1 SEHNR and CDR2 FQNEAQ (reference sequence). The CDR3 loop is CASSYLAGAGAYNEQFF. CDR3 bases: TGTGCCAGCAGCTACCTAGCGGGAGCCGGGGCCTACAATGAGCAGTTCTTC.

The J gene is TRBJ1-2, the V gene TRBV7-9, with D unclear. CDR1 is SEHNR, CDR2 FQNEAQ, per germline (reference sequence). With 1 base removed from V and 4 bases from J, the gap between germline ends came to 4 bases. The CDR3 runs 12 residues. CDR3 nucleotides: TGTGCCAGCAGCTTAGGGCCCTATGGCTACACCTTC. Protein: CASSLGPYGYTF.

The chain links TRBV5-1 to TRBJ2-5, with D possibly TRBD1 on 6 matching bases. V was trimmed by 2 bases and J by 5 bases, leaving 13 bases between them. The CDR3 contains 14 residues. Germline-derived CDR1 and CDR2 are SGHRS and YFSETQ. The CDR3 DNA is TGCGCCAGCAGCTTTTTTGGGGGCGGGGAGACCCAGTACTTC. Translated: CASSFFGGGETQYF.

The gene calls are TRBV27 and TRBJ1-1; TRBD1 agrees at 9 bases. V gave up 3 bases and J gave up 4 bases; unmatched junction bases: 12. Germline V gene lookup returns CDR1 MNHEY and CDR2 SMNVEV (reference sequence). The length of the CDR3 is 17 residues. CDR3 in DNA: TGTGCCAGCAGTTTTCTGGTCCCCGGGACAGGGACCACTGAAGCTTTCTTT. Translating it yields CASSFLVPGTGTTEAFF.

The J gene is TRBJ2-7, the V gene TRBV5-4; D unresolved. The V gene lost 0 bases and the J gene lost 2 bases, with 12 bases spanning the gap. Germline lookup yields CDR1 SGHNT and CDR2 YYREEE (reference sequence). This CDR3 spans 15 amino acids. The CDR3 region has the DNA TGTGCCAGCAGCTTGGGCTCCCCAGGAACCTACGAGCAGTACTTC. This sequence encodes CASSLGSPGTYEQYF.

The CDR3 nucleotides are TGTGCCATCAGTGAGTCGACAGGGGGCGGCAATGAAAAACTGTTTTTT. Translating gives CAISESTGGGNEKLFF. The chain joins TRBV10-3 to TRBJ1-4; 10 positions agree with TRBD1. V was clipped by 0 bases and J by 5 bases; unmatched bases: 3. Germline assignment: CDR1 ENHRY and CDR2 SYGVKD. This CDR3 region has 16 residues.

J is TRBJ1-2 and V is TRBV18; TRBD1 might be the D (5 bases). The CDR3 is 13 residues long. From germline, CDR1 is KGHSH and CDR2 LQKENI. Deletions cut 2 bases from V and 6 bases from J, with 10 bases between. CDR3 DNA: TGTGCCAGCTCACCAAGGGGCCTGGATGGCTACACCTTC. Amino acid sequence: CASSPRGLDGYTF.

V is TRBV10-3 and J is TRBJ1-6, with D maybe TRBD1 (5 bases). This CDR3 has 13 amino acids. CDR1 is ENHRY and CDR2 is SYGVKD in the germline V gene. Trimming cost V 7 bases and J 7 bases, with 11 bases left between them. The chain's CDR3 is CAINGDRNSPLHF. The CDR3 DNA is TGTGCCATCAATGGAGACAGAAATTCACCCCTCCACTTT.

The rearrangement joins TRBV5-1 to TRBJ2-1; TRBD2 aligns across 9 bases. The germline CDR1 and CDR2 sequences are SGHRS and YFSETQ. The V segment lost 2 bases and the J segment 7 bases; nucleotides outside the gene matches: 16. The CDR3 runs to 18 residues. Written as DNA, the CDR3 is TGCGCCAGCAGCTTCTATACTCTTCAGGGACTAGCAGCGAATGAGCAGTTCTTC. This codes for CASSFYTLQGLAANEQFF.

V and J are TRBV10-3 and TRBJ1-4; 7 bases line up with TRBD1. J gave up 0 bases and V 4 bases, and 8 bases lay outside the gene matches. Germline values: CDR1 ENHRY, CDR2 SYGVKD. This CDR3 has 17 amino acids. The CDR3 here is CAISGATGSATNEKLFF. The CDR3 DNA reads as TGTGCCATCAGTGGGGCGACAGGGAGTGCAACTAATGAAAAACTGTTTTTT.

The rearrangement links TRBV27 to TRBJ2-7; the match to TRBD1 covers 12 bases. The ends lost 3 bases at V and 0 bases at J; junction bases unmatched: 9. Looked up from germline, CDR1 is MNHEY and CDR2 is SMNVEV (reference sequence). CDR3 length equals 18 residues. The DNA of the CDR3 is TGTGCCAGCAGTTTTTTCGGGACAGGGGGCCGGAGCTCCTACGAGCAGTACTTC. Its translation is CASSFFGTGGRSSYEQYF.

V usage is TRBV2 and J usage is TRBJ1-2; D may be TRBD1 (6 bases). The germline V and J ends were trimmed by 4 bases and 3 bases, with 15 bases remaining between them. This CDR3 is 15 amino acids long. The germline gives CDR1 SNHLY, CDR2 FYNNEI. The CDR3 DNA follows: TGTGCCAGCAGTGGTGCGAGGGGGTTGGACTATGGCTACACCTTC. Translating it yields CASSGARGLDYGYTF.

CDR3 DNA sequence: TGTGCCAGCAGCTTAAGACAGGTGAACACTGAAGCTTTCTTT. Its translation: CASSLRQVNTEAFF. The chain uses TRBV11-2 and TRBJ1-1, with D maybe TRBD1 (6 bases). Trimming cost V 2 bases and J 0 bases, with 7 bases left between them. The CDR3 is 14 residues long. In germline, CDR1 is SGHAT, CDR2 FQNNGV.

The chain employs TRBV10-1 and TRBJ2-2; a weak D match, TRBD2 (5 bases). V was clipped by 2 bases and J by 4 bases, with 11 bases between them. Germline V gene lookup returns CDR1 WNHNN and CDR2 SYGVQD (reference sequence). The CDR3 spans 15 residues. The CDR3 DNA reads as TGCGCCAGCAGTGAGACTAGAGGGCCCACCGGGGAGCTGTTTTTT. This codes for CASSETRGPTGELFF.

J is TRBJ2-7 and V is TRBV6-5; 7 bases fit TRBD2. The CDR3 runs 13 residues. Per germline, CDR1 MNHEY and CDR2 SVGAGI. V was pared by 8 bases and J by 2 bases, with 6 bases of the junction left unmatched. The CDR3 sequence is CASGASGAYEQYF. DNA for the CDR3: TGTGCCAGCGGGGCTAGCGGAGCCTACGAGCAGTACTTC.

The rearrangement uses TRBV9 and TRBJ1-5, with 7 bases fitting TRBD1. CDR1 is SGDLS and CDR2 is YYNGEE in the germline V gene. The CDR3 covers 15 residues. Trimming removed 4 bases from V and 4 bases from J; junction bases left unmatched: 8. As DNA, the CDR3 is TGTGCCAGCAGCCGGGACAGCTGGGGAAATCAGCCCCAGCATTTT. Residues: CASSRDSWGNQPQHF.